This T cell receptor beta chain came from a study of blood T cell repertoires in COVID-19. Original analysis: It was from reference gene primer amplification that nucleated cell counts were estimated. The method was immunoSEQ multiplex PCR; TCRdb's version includes in-frame clones alone and lacks a portion of them. Clonal size and the V and J genes are those of that table, whereas D and trimming came from the DNA. The sample contains 200,000 to 250,000 clones, 87% of which appear only once. The CDR3 consists of 12 residues. Trimming pared 5 bases from V and 3 bases from J, leaving 8 bases between. CDR1 and CDR2 from the germline V gene are MDHEN and SYDVKM.

The specimen was PBMCs or T cells enriched from blood (not recorded which). The receptor's source is a woman aged 25 to 39 with acute COVID-19. The chain couples TRBV28 to TRBJ2-7, with no clear D. Here the CDR3 DNA reads TGTGCCAGCAGTCTGACAAGCTACGAGCAGTACTTC. As protein: CASSLTSYEQYF.